The 16 T cell receptor beta chains listed next were all sequenced from one sample in a study of cytomegalovirus exposure and HLA in healthy donors. Profiled with immunoSEQ multiplex PCR; TCRdb holds only in-frame clones, not every one. The sample lists under 75,000 clones, less than 96% occurring once. What was sequenced was PBMCs. The source is a woman younger than 30 in good health and CMV-seronegative.

This rearrangement joins TRBV18 to TRBJ1-2, with 9 bases lining up with TRBD1. This CDR3 contains 13 residues. Germline lookup yields CDR1 KGHSH and CDR2 LQKENI. The ends lost 5 bases at V and 6 bases at J; junction bases unmatched: 4. The CDR3 region is CASSLQGAHGYTF. Written as DNA, the CDR3 is TGTGCCAGCTCATTACAGGGGGCGCATGGCTACACCTTC.

This chain links TRBV7-9 with TRBJ1-2, with TRBD1 as a possible D gene (5 bases). Germline-derived CDR1 and CDR2 are SEHNR and FQNEAQ (reference sequence). The CDR3 runs 15 residues. Trimming shortened V by 6 bases and J by 2 bases, and 16 bases separated the two germline ends. Here the CDR3 DNA reads TGTGCCAGCAGTCGAATGGCAGGGTTCAACTATGGCTACACCTTC. Amino acid sequence: CASSRMAGFNYGYTF.

This clone has just one count. This chain connects TRBV15 to TRBJ1-4, with a possible D match to TRBD1 (6 bases). From germline, CDR1 is LNHNV and CDR2 YYDKDF (reference sequence). The germline V and J ends were trimmed by 4 bases and 8 bases, with 26 bases remaining between them. The CDR3 covers 18 residues. The CDR3 sequence: CATSTSRVSGEGWEKLFF. The DNA for the CDR3 is TGTGCCACCAGCACCTCCCGGGTTTCAGGGGAAGGTTGGGAAAAACTGTTTTTT.

Here the CDR3 reads CASSYKRQGADEQYF. The CDR3 nucleotides are TGTGCCAGCAGTTACAAGCGTCAGGGGGCGGACGAGCAGTACTTC. This chain links TRBV6-6 with TRBJ2-7, with 8 bases that match TRBD1. Trimming took 2 bases from V and 5 from J; bases not matched to a gene: 8. The CDR3 is 15 residues long. Germline CDR1 reads MNHNY; CDR2 reads SVGAGI (reference sequence).

The CDR3 sequence: CASSPGGFTDTQYF. The CDR3 DNA sequence: TGTGCCAGCAGCCCGGGAGGTTTCACAGATACGCAGTATTTT. V and J are TRBV7-3 and TRBJ2-3, with 7 bases aligning to TRBD2. The CDR3 totals 14 residues. The germline gives CDR1 SGHTA, CDR2 FQGTGA. V lost 5 bases to trimming and J lost 2 bases; unmatched junction nucleotides: 4.

This chain connects TRBV19 to TRBJ2-2; 7 bases are a match to TRBD1. Looked up from germline, CDR1 is LNHDA and CDR2 is SQIVND (reference sequence). The V and J ends lost 6 bases and 5 bases, in that order; junction bases with no gene match: 15. The CDR3 loop spans 17 amino acids. The CDR3 spells CASSKRQGIGLTGELFF. CDR3 bases: TGTGCCAGTAGCAAGCGACAGGGAATCGGCCTAACCGGGGAGCTGTTTTTT.

CDR3 protein: CASSLAPRHTVGGQHF. The CDR3 region has the DNA TGTGCCAGCAGCTTAGCGCCTCGACATACAGTGGGGGGCCAGCATTTT. The V call is TRBV7-8, the J call TRBJ1-5; a weak D match, TRBD1 (5 bases). The germline CDR1 and CDR2 sequences are SGHVS and FQNEAQ. Trimming shortened V by 0 bases and J by 12 bases, and 21 bases separated the two germline ends. This CDR3 is built from 16 residues.

V and J are TRBV11-2 and TRBJ2-1, with TRBD2 matching over 9 bases. V lost 5 bases, J lost 8 bases, and 13 bases stayed unmatched. The CDR3 is 16 amino acids. Looked up from germline, CDR1 is SGHAT and CDR2 is FQNNGV. The CDR3 sequence: CASSNWGLAGNYEQFF. CDR3 DNA sequence: TGTGCCAGCAGCAATTGGGGGCTAGCGGGAAACTATGAGCAGTTCTTC.

The rearrangement joins TRBV6-4 to TRBJ2-3; 9 bases match TRBD2. This CDR3 has 15 residues. CDR1 and CDR2 (germline): MRHNA, SNTAGT. V lost 2 bases and J lost 4; bases outside the gene matches: 4. CDR3 loop: CASSDGASGADTQYF. The CDR3 nucleotides are TGTGCCAGCAGTGACGGGGCTAGCGGGGCAGATACGCAGTATTTT.

The chain employs TRBV29-1 and TRBJ2-5, with no clear D. V gave up 2 bases and J gave up 2 bases, with 9 bases separating them. The CDR3 runs to 13 residues. Germline values: CDR1 SQVTM, CDR2 ANQGSEA. The CDR3 sequence: CSVERAPQETQYF. As DNA, the CDR3 is TGCAGCGTTGAACGAGCCCCTCAAGAGACCCAGTACTTC.

The chain combines TRBV5-1 with TRBJ1-4, with TRBD1 matching 7 bases. Germline values: CDR1 SGHRS, CDR2 YFSETQ. J lost 0 bases, V lost 1 base, and 0 bases had no gene match. This CDR3 has 15 amino acids. Here the CDR3 reads CASSLRGPTNEKLFF. The DNA for the CDR3 is TGCGCCAGCAGCTTGAGGGGGCCAACTAATGAAAAACTGTTTTTT.

The genes are TRBV18 and TRBJ2-7; TRBD1 might be the D (6 bases). Trimming pared 5 bases from V and 2 bases from J, leaving 13 bases between. The CDR3 is 14 residues long. From germline, CDR1 is KGHSH and CDR2 LQKENI. The CDR3 here is CASSKNRDTYEQYF. The CDR3 nucleotides read TGTGCCAGCTCAAAAAACCGGGACACCTACGAGCAGTACTTC. Supplemented by reference TRBV18 and TRBJ2-7, the full variable domain reads NAGVMQNPRHLVRRRGQEARLRCSPMKGHSHVYWYRQLPEEGLKFMVYLQKENIIDESGMPKERFSAEFPKEGPSILRIQQVVRGDSAAYFCASSKNRDTYEQYFGPGTRLTVT.

This clone appeared once. The rearrangement uses TRBV18 and TRBJ2-4; TRBD2 is a possible D gene (5 bases). This CDR3 has 15 residues. The ends were cut back, 3 bases at V and 6 bases at J, with 15 bases in the middle. The germline V gene has CDR1 KGHSH and CDR2 LQKENI. CDR3 sequence: CASSPGIPSSNIQYF. CDR3 nucleotide sequence: TGTGCCAGCTCACCCGGGATCCCCTCCTCAAACATTCAGTACTTC.

V usage is TRBV29-1 and J usage is TRBJ1-2; a possible D gene is TRBD1 (6 bases). This CDR3 comprises 12 residues. The germline gives CDR1 SQVTM, CDR2 ANQGSEA. Trimming shortened V by 4 bases and J by 5 bases, and 11 bases separated the two germline ends. CDR3 bases: TGCAGCGTTGGGGGGGGCCAATATGGCTACACCTTC. As protein: CSVGGGQYGYTF.

The chain has TRBV21-1 and TRBJ1-5. TRBV21-1 is assigned pseudogene status. CDR3 size: 12 residues. The CDR3 DNA sequence: TGTGCCAGCAGCCCCCGGGGGCAGCCCCAGCATTTT. It codes for CASSPRGQPQHF.

This clone was seen once. CDR3 sequence: CASSRGQPSNRGEQYF. The CDR3 region has the DNA TGTGCCAGCAGCAGGGGACAGCCTTCAAATCGGGGGGAGCAGTACTTC. The gene calls are TRBV9 and TRBJ2-7; weak D call: TRBD1 (7 bases). The V end lost 4 bases, the J end lost 7 bases, and 24 bases lay between the germline ends. From germline, CDR1 is SGDLS and CDR2 YYNGEE. The CDR3 length is 16 residues.